This T cell receptor (beta chain) was observed in a study of cytomegalovirus exposure and HLA in healthy donors. Looking at the study overall: One earlier analysis, a look at about 179 million T cells, found 117 million unique TCR beta sequences.

Primers for the PCR totalled 60 Vbeta and 13 Jbeta. Libraries were prepared by immunoSEQ multiplex PCR; TCRdb keeps only in-frame clonotypes and omits some of them. This repertoire shows 95,000 to 100,000 clones, 76% found once; its top ten account for over 3.5%. Comment on this clone: Its antigen remains unknown.

Regarding the study as a whole: A few CMV-associated chains proved CMV antigen-specific in vitro. Apart from CMV serostatus, no immune exposure information was available.

J gave up 8 bases and V 4 bases, and 12 bases lay outside the gene matches. The CDR3 loop spans 15 amino acids. The germline CDR1 and CDR2 sequences are SGHRS and YFSETQ. The TCR originated in a man between 35 and 55 years old in good health and CMV-seronegative. This chain joins TRBV5-1 and TRBJ2-1; 7 bases agree with TRBD2. Sample: PBMCs. The CDR3 reads CASSLQRGGYYEQFF. DNA of the CDR3: TGCGCCAGCAGCCTCCAGCGGGGAGGGTATTATGAGCAGTTCTTC.